The present TCR beta chain was sequenced within a study of T cell changes during pregnancy in multiple sclerosis. This clone appeared a single time. TCRdb keeps only in-frame clones here, not all; method: immunoSEQ multiplex PCR. The data contain some 60,000 clones, approximately 90% of them singletons. This CDR3 is 14 amino acids long. The V end lost 6 bases, the J end lost 2 bases, and 14 bases lay between the germline ends. Germline values: CDR1 SGHRS, CDR2 YFSETQ. Sequenced here: CD4+ T cells from peripheral blood mononuclear cells, sampled in the third trimester of pregnancy. The chain combines TRBV5-1 with TRBJ1-2, with TRBD1 as a possible D gene (5 bases). The receptor comes from a female donor with multiple sclerosis, enrolled in a pregnancy study. CDR3 in amino acids: CASTTDGANYGYTF. The CDR3 DNA follows: TGCGCCAGCACCACCGATGGGGCGAACTATGGCTACACCTTC.